Below, 19 T cell receptor beta chains from the same sample are listed, as sequenced in a study of shared clonotypes between healthy human individuals. Some clones are missing from TCRdb's copy, which holds only in-frame ones; the method was immunoSEQ multiplex PCR. The sample carries 1.4 million to 1.5 million clones, over 95% recorded once. The sample taken for sequencing was naive CD4+ T cells sorted from blood. The subset is: CD45RA+ positively selected. The source of these receptors is a man between 25 and 39 years old in good health.

This chain links TRBV2 with TRBJ2-3, with a tentative D call TRBD2 (5 bases). Germline V gene data show CDR1 as SNHLY and CDR2 as FYNNEI. The V end lost 6 bases, the J end lost 1 base, and 17 bases lay between the germline ends. The CDR3 runs 16 residues. For the CDR3, the DNA is TGTGCCAGCAGCCCAGGACGGGGTTTCGGCACAGATACGCAGTATTTT. It codes for CASSPGRGFGTDTQYF.

A word on this clone: At the DNA level, this CDR3 is encoded by other sequences in the same sample as well. The chain recombines TRBV15 with TRBJ1-5, with D uncertain. The CDR3 is 13 residues long. The ends were cut back, 0 bases at V and 6 bases at J, with 6 bases in the middle. The germline CDR1 and CDR2 sequences are LNHNV and YYDKDF (reference sequence). CDR3 sequence reads: CATSRDRVQPQHF. CDR3 DNA: TGTGCCACCAGCAGAGATCGGGTTCAGCCCCAGCATTTT.

The chain uses TRBV28 and TRBJ1-2; TRBD1 agrees at 7 bases. This CDR3 is built from 14 residues. Germline CDR1 is MDHEN and CDR2 is SYDVKM. Trimming at V came to 10 bases and at J to 2 bases, leaving 10 bases not matched to a gene. The CDR3 sequence: CAIAGTDLNYGYTF. For the CDR3, the DNA is TGTGCCATCGCTGGGACAGACTTAAACTATGGCTACACCTTC.

The J gene is TRBJ2-2, the V gene TRBV27; 7 nucleotides match TRBD1. CDR3 length equals 15 residues. V was pared by 3 bases and J by 3 bases, with 4 bases of the junction left unmatched. Germline V gene lookup returns CDR1 MNHEY and CDR2 SMNVEV (reference sequence). Here the CDR3 reads CASSFVQGDTGELFF. The CDR3 bases are TGTGCCAGCAGTTTTGTTCAGGGGGACACCGGGGAGCTGTTTTTT.

The CDR3 coding sequence is TGTGCCTGGAGTCGGAGGACATCGGTGACCCAGTACTTC. It is translated as CAWSRRTSVTQYF. This sequence joins TRBV30 and TRBJ2-5; D possibly uses TRBD1 or TRBD2 (5 bases each). CDR1 and CDR2 from the germline V gene are GTSNPN and SVGIG (reference sequence). CDR3 length: 13 amino acids. V lost 2 bases and J lost 7, with 14 bases in between.

Of note for this clone: The sample holds other DNA sequences that translate to the same CDR3. V usage is TRBV18 and J usage is TRBJ2-1; TRBD1 matches 11 bases. V lost 3 bases and J lost 7; bases outside the gene matches: 5. This CDR3 comprises 15 residues. Germline V CDR1 and CDR2: KGHSH, LQKENI. CDR3 residues: CASSPPGQGGNEQFF. CDR3 nucleotides: TGTGCCAGCTCACCTCCGGGACAGGGGGGGAATGAGCAGTTCTTC. Full variable domain (missing parts from reference TRBV18 and TRBJ2-1): NAGVMQNPRHLVRRRGQEARLRCSPMKGHSHVYWYRQLPEEGLKFMVYLQKENIIDESGMPKERFSAEFPKEGPSILRIQQVVRGDSAAYFCASSPPGQGGNEQFFGPGTRLTVL.

The chain carries TRBV11-2 and TRBJ1-3; the D is unclear. This CDR3 spans 16 amino acids. CDR1 and CDR2 (germline): SGHAT, FQNNGV. V was trimmed by 1 base and J by 7 bases, leaving 17 bases between them. The CDR3: CASSLGARGTGNTIYF. CDR3 sequence (DNA): TGTGCCAGCAGCTTAGGGGCTCGGGGTACGGGGAACACCATATATTTT.

The chain has TRBV5-1 and TRBJ2-5, with D possibly being TRBD1 or TRBD2 (5 bases each). The V gene lost 5 bases and the J gene lost 1 base, with 9 bases spanning the gap. Germline CDR1 reads SGHRS; CDR2 reads YFSETQ. The CDR3 extends over 13 amino acids. The CDR3, as DNA: TGCGCCAGCAGAAGGGGAGCCCAAGAGACCCAGTACTTC. It is translated as CASRRGAQETQYF. Full variable domain (rest looked up from reference TRBV5-1 and TRBJ2-5): KAGVTQTPRYLIKTRGQQVTLSCSPISGHRSVSWYQQTPGQGLQFLFEYFSETQRNKGNFPGRFSGRQFSNSRSEMNVSTLELGDSALYLCASRRGAQETQYFGPGTRLLVL.

The chain links TRBV18 to TRBJ2-4; 9 bases agree with TRBD2. J lost 8 bases, V lost 1 base, and 12 bases had no gene match. The CDR3 length is 17 residues. CDR1 and CDR2 (germline): KGHSH, LQKENI. CDR3 sequence (DNA): TGTGCCAGCTCACCACTCCCTAGCGGGAAATTGGGCGACATTCAGTACTTC. This translates into CASSPLPSGKLGDIQYF.

This sequence joins TRBV5-1 and TRBJ1-4, with D possibly TRBD1 on 6 matching bases. This CDR3 has 14 amino acids. Germline lookup yields CDR1 SGHRS and CDR2 YFSETQ. V was pared by 4 bases and J by 3 bases, with 10 bases between. CDR3 sequence: CASSMDRPNEKLFF. The CDR3 nucleotides are TGCGCCAGCAGCATGGACAGACCTAATGAAAAACTGTTTTTT.

The chain employs TRBV5-6 and TRBJ2-3, with unresolved D. This CDR3 spans 12 amino acids. V lost 1 base and J lost 7, with 7 bases in between. From germline, CDR1 is SGHDT and CDR2 YYEEEE. The CDR3 is CASSLLANTQYF. CDR3 DNA: TGTGCCAGCAGCTTGCTGGCGAATACGCAGTATTTT.

This clone was detected only once. This chain joins TRBV18 and TRBJ2-7; 10 bases are shared with TRBD1. CDR1 and CDR2 (germline): KGHSH, LQKENI. The V gene end was trimmed by 4 bases and the J gene end by 6 bases; junction bases not matched to a gene: 6. CDR3 length: 14 residues. The CDR3 DNA follows: TGTGCCAGCTCACTTGGAGGGACAGGGGTCGAGCAGTACTTC. As protein: CASSLGGTGVEQYF.

The V and J genes are TRBV4-2 and TRBJ2-5; D is unresolved. Germline assignment: CDR1 LGHNA and CDR2 YNFKEQ. The germline V and J ends were trimmed by 1 base and 2 bases, with 14 bases remaining between them. There are 16 residues in the CDR3. The CDR3 coding sequence is TGTGCCAGCAGCCAAGCTGCGGCAGCGACACAAGAGACCCAGTACTTC. Its protein is CASSQAAAATQETQYF.

The V call is TRBV11-2, the J call TRBJ1-1; D might be TRBD1 (5 bases). In germline, CDR1 is SGHAT, CDR2 FQNNGV. V lost 5 bases, J lost 1 base, and 23 bases lay in between. This CDR3 has 18 residues. This CDR3 reads CASSAHNVRQFKNTEAFF. The CDR3 DNA reads TGTGCCAGCAGCGCCCATAACGTTCGACAGTTTAAGAACACTGAAGCTTTCTTT.

The chain has TRBV29-1 and TRBJ2-7, with TRBD1 matching over 9 bases. Trimming at V came to 5 bases and at J to 5 bases, leaving 13 bases not matched to a gene. Germline V gene data show CDR1 as SQVTM and CDR2 as ANQGSEA. The length of the CDR3 is 15 residues. This CDR3 is CSVKSGTGNSNEQYF. The CDR3 nucleotides are TGCAGCGTTAAGTCCGGGACAGGGAACTCGAACGAGCAGTACTTC.

J is TRBJ2-1 and V is TRBV6-6; 9 nucleotides match TRBD2. With 7 bases clipped from V and 4 bases from J, the junction kept 5 bases outside the gene matches. Germline V gives CDR1 MNHNY, CDR2 SVGAGI (reference sequence). The CDR3 is 14 amino acids. The CDR3 region has the DNA TGTGCCAGCACCACTAGCGGGTTGTACAATGAGCAGTTCTTC. This encodes CASTTSGLYNEQFF.

The chain carries TRBV5-1 and TRBJ2-1; 12 nucleotides line up with TRBD2. This CDR3 spans 16 amino acids. Per germline, CDR1 SGHRS and CDR2 YFSETQ. V was pared by 3 bases and J by 3 bases, with 4 bases of the junction left unmatched. The CDR3 region has the DNA TGCGCCAGCAGCTACACTAGCGGGGGGCTCTACAATGAGCAGTTCTTC. Its translation: CASSYTSGGLYNEQFF. The whole variable domain, remainder taken from reference TRBV5-1 and TRBJ2-1, is KAGVTQTPRYLIKTRGQQVTLSCSPISGHRSVSWYQQTPGQGLQFLFEYFSETQRNKGNFPGRFSGRQFSNSRSEMNVSTLELGDSALYLCASSYTSGGLYNEQFFGPGTRLTVL.

The chain employs TRBV28 and TRBJ1-4; no clear D. This CDR3 contains 12 residues. V lost 4 bases, J lost 10 bases, and 10 bases lay in between. The germline CDR1 and CDR2 sequences are MDHEN and SYDVKM. CDR3: CASSSAMAKLFF. CDR3 coding DNA: TGTGCCAGCAGTTCCGCCATGGCAAAACTGTTTTTT.

V usage is TRBV7-9 and J usage is TRBJ2-2; tentatively, D is TRBD1 (6 bases). Trimming took 8 bases from V and 1 from J, leaving 17 bases between them. The CDR3 sequence is 16 residues long. From germline, CDR1 is SEHNR and CDR2 FQNEAQ (reference sequence). The CDR3 protein is CASSALLTGNTGELFF. The CDR3 nucleotides are TGTGCCAGCTCCGCCCTCTTGACAGGGAACACCGGGGAGCTGTTTTTT.